Each of the 2 T cell receptor beta chains below was sequenced from the same sample in a study of cytomegalovirus exposure and HLA in healthy donors. 60 Vbeta and 13 Jbeta primers were used in PCR. Method: immunoSEQ multiplex PCR; TCRdb's copy keeps in-frame clones and lacks some. This sample has more than 150,000 clones, with about 85% found just once. The sequencing sample was made of PBMCs. These receptors all stem from a girl aged 10 to 17 in good health and CMV-seropositive.

The chain couples TRBV5-4 to TRBJ2-5, with 9 nucleotides matching TRBD2. Looked up from germline, CDR1 is SGHNT and CDR2 is YYREEE (reference sequence). V trimming: 1 base; J trimming: 3 bases; junction bases outside the gene matches: 7. The CDR3 is 16 residues long. CDR3 bases: TGTGCCAGCAGCTTGCTTGCGGGAGGGCCCGAAGAGACCCAGTACTTC. It encodes CASSLLAGGPEETQYF. Using reference TRBV5-4 and TRBJ2-5 for the parts outside the CDR3, the full variable domain is ETGVTQSPTHLIKTRGQQVTLRCSSQSGHNTVSWYQQALGQGPQFIFQYYREEENGRGNFPPRFSGLQFPNYSSELNVNALELDDSALYLCASSLLAGGPEETQYFGPGTRLLVL.

The chain combines TRBV4-1 with TRBJ2-2; TRBD2 matches at 8 bases. With 1 base clipped from V and 2 bases from J, the junction kept 9 bases outside the gene matches. Per the germline V gene, CDR1 is MGHRA and CDR2 is YSYEKL. The CDR3 consists of 18 residues. The CDR3 coding sequence is TGCGCCAGCAGCCAAGTGGGACATAGCGGGGTAAACACCGGGGAGCTGTTTTTT. This sequence encodes CASSQVGHSGVNTGELFF.